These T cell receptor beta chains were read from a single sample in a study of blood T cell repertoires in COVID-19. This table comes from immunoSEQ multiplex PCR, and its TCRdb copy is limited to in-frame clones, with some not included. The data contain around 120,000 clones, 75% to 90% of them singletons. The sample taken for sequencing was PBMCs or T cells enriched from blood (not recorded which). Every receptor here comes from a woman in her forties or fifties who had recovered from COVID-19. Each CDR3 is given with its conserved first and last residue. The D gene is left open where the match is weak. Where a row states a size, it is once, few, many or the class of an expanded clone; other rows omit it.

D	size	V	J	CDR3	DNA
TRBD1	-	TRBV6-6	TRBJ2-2	CASKGTANTGELFF	TGTGCCAGCAAAGGGACAGCGAACACCGGGGAGCTGTTTTTT
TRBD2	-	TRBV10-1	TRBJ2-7	CASSTGTSGGEQYF	TGCGCCAGCAGCACCGGGACTAGCGGGGGGGAGCAGTACTTC
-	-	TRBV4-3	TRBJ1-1	CASSQDQATGTEAFF	TGCGCCAGCAGCCAAGATCAGGCCACTGGGACTGAAGCTTTCTTT
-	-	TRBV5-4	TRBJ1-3	CASSHGQGLPYSGNTIYF	TGTGCCAGCAGCCATGGGCAGGGTTTACCCTACTCTGGAAACACCATATATTTT
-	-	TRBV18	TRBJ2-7	CASSPEPSYEQYF	TGTGCCAGCTCACCCGAGCCCTCCTACGAGCAGTACTTC
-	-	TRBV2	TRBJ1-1	CASSEARVTVEAFF	TGTGCCAGCAGTGAAGCGCGCGTGACAGTTGAAGCTTTCTTT
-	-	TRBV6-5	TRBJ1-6	CASSTRQVSNSPLHF	TGTGCCAGCAGCACCAGACAGGTGTCGAATTCACCCCTCCACTTT
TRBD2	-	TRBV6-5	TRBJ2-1	CASRLGLAVYNEQFF	TGTGCCAGCAGGTTGGGACTAGCGGTCTACAATGAGCAGTTCTTC
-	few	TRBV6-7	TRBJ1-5	CASSYGAGRTTNQPQHF	TGTGCCAGCAGTTACGGGGCAGGGCGGACGACCAATCAGCCCCAGCATTTT
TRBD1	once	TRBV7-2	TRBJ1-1	CASSLNRGAFF	TGTGCCAGCAGCTTAAACAGGGGAGCTTTCTTT
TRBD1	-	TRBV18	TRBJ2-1	CASSSFPGQGEVVFYNEQFF	TGTGCCAGCTCATCGTTTCCTGGACAGGGGGAGGTTGTTTTCTACAATGAGCAGTTCTTC
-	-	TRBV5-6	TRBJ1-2	CASSLEGVYTGYTF	TGTGCCAGCAGCTTGGAGGGAGTCTACACTGGCTACACCTTC
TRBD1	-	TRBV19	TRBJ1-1	CASIRRDRNTEAFF	TGTGCCAGTATCCGCCGGGACAGGAACACTGAAGCTTTCTTT
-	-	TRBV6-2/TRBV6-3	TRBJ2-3	CASSYSPHLQGRWGDTQYF	TGTGCCAGCAGTTACTCTCCACACCTGCAGGGTCGATGGGGAGATACGCAGTATTTT
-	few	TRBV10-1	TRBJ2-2	CASRSGTSGELFF	TGCGCCAGCCGGTCAGGGACTTCCGGGGAGCTGTTTTTT
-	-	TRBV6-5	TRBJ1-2	CASSYGGMTPWDGYTF	TGTGCCAGCAGTTACGGGGGCATGACCCCTTGGGATGGCTACACCTTC
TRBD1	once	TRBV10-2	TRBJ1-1	CASSQQGALTEAFF	TGCGCCAGCAGTCAACAGGGGGCTTTGACTGAAGCTTTCTTT
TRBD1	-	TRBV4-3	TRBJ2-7	CASSQGTGTGRYEQYF	TGCGCCAGCAGCCAAGGAACCGGGACAGGGCGTTACGAGCAGTACTTC
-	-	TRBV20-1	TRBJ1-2	CSASTTNYGYTF	TGCAGTGCTAGTACAACCAACTATGGCTACACCTTC
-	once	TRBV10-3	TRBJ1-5	CASRVTGNNQPQHF	TGTGCCAGCAGGGTTACAGGGAATAATCAGCCCCAGCATTTT
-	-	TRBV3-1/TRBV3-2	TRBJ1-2	CASSQGGGGRGYGYTF	TGTGCCAGCAGCCAAGGAGGCGGGGGGAGAGGCTATGGCTACACCTTC
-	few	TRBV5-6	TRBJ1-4	CASSFFTTNEKLFF	TGTGCCAGCAGCTTTTTCACAACTAATGAAAAACTGTTTTTT
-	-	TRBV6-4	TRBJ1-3	CASSDRAGSGNTIYF	TGTGCCAGCAGTGACCGGGCAGGGTCTGGAAACACCATATATTTT
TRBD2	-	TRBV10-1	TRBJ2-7	CASSDRRGGAAEQYF	TGCGCCAGCAGTGATAGGCGCGGGGGGGCCGCCGAGCAGTACTTC
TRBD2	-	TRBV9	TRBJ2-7	CASSVEGRGGRTYEQYF	TGTGCCAGCAGCGTAGAAGGGCGGGGGGGTCGGACCTACGAGCAGTACTTC
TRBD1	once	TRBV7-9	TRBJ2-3	CASSFGQGSDTQYF	TGTGCCAGCAGCTTTGGACAGGGGTCAGATACGCAGTATTTT
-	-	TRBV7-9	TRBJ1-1	CASSDRGVGTEAFF	TGTGCCAGCAGCGATCGGGGTGTCGGCACTGAAGCTTTCTTT
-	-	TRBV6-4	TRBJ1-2	CASSDTNPGNVDTF	TGTGCCAGCAGTGACACGAATCCAGGGAATGTAGACACCTTC
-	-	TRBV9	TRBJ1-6	CASSSLGGDNSPLHF	TGTGCCAGCAGCAGCCTCGGGGGGGACAATTCACCCCTCCACTTT
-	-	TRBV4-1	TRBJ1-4	CASSQDWGQANEKLFF	TGCGCCAGCAGCCAAGATTGGGGACAAGCTAATGAAAAACTGTTTTTT
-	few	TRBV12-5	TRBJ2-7	CASGLPSVRTYEQYF	TGTGCTAGTGGTTTGCCCTCGGTCAGGACCTACGAGCAGTACTTC
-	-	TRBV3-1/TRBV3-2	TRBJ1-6	CASSPSVLNSPLHF	TGTGCCAGCAGCCCCTCGGTCCTAAATTCACCCCTCCACTTT
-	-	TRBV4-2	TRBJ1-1	CASSQESGTTRVGTEAFF	TGTGCCAGCAGCCAAGAATCCGGGACAACGAGGGTGGGCACTGAAGCTTTCTTT
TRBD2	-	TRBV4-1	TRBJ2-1	CASSQEAGNEQFF	TGCGCCAGCAGCCAAGAAGCGGGGAATGAGCAGTTCTTC
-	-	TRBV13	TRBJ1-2	CASSLIGQNYGYTF	TGTGCCAGCAGCTTAATTGGCCAGAACTATGGCTACACCTTC
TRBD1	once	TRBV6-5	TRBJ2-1	CASSYGGTGVGREQFF	TGTGCCAGCAGTTACGGAGGGACAGGGGTTGGGAGGGAGCAGTTCTTC
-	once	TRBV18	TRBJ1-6	CASSLGPSAKNSPLHF	TGTGCCAGCTCCCTGGGGCCTTCGGCGAAGAATTCACCCCTCCACTTT
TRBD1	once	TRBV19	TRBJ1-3	CASSAGQGADTIYF	TGTGCCAGTAGTGCCGGACAGGGGGCGGACACCATATATTTT
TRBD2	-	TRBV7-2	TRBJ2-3	CASSPTSGGSDTQYF	TGTGCCAGCAGCCCAACTAGCGGGGGGTCAGATACGCAGTATTTT
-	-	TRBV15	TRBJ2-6	CATSRVLGTASGANVLTF	TGTGCCACCAGCAGAGTTTTGGGGACTGCCTCTGGGGCCAACGTCCTGACTTTC
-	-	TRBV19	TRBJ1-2	CASSAHRAGYTF	TGTGCCAGTAGTGCCCACAGGGCGGGCTACACCTTC
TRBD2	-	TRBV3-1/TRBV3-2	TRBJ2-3	CASSQVSPGLAGGPNTDTQYF	TGTGCCAGCAGCCAAGTTTCTCCGGGACTAGCGGGGGGCCCCAACACAGATACGCAGTATTTT
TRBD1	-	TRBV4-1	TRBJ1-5	CASSEGATYSNQPQHF	TGCGCCAGCAGCGAGGGGGCCACTTATAGCAATCAGCCCCAGCATTTT
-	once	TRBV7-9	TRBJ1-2	CASSLQGPYPYGYTF	TGTGCCAGCAGCTTACAGGGGCCTTACCCCTATGGCTACACCTTC